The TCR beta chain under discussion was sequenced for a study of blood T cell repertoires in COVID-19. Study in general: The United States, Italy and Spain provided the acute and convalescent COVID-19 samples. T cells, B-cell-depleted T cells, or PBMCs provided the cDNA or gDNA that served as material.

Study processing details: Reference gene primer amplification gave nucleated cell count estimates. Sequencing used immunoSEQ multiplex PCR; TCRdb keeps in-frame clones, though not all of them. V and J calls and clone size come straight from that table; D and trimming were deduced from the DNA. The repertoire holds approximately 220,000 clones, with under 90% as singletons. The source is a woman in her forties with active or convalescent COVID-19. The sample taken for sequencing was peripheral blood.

The CDR3 here is CASSEGGAETQYF. For the CDR3, the DNA is TGCGCCAGCAGTGAAGGGGGGGCCGAGACCCAGTACTTC. This rearrangement joins TRBV10-1 to TRBJ2-5; weak D call: TRBD2 (7 bases). The germline V gene has CDR1 WNHNN and CDR2 SYGVQD (reference sequence). With 3 bases removed from V and 5 bases from J, the gap between germline ends came to 10 bases. CDR3 size: 13 residues.